The clone carrying this T cell receptor beta chain occurred a few times. Its antigen is as yet unknown. Any history of autoimmune disease or systemic immunosuppression disqualified patients. This entry belongs to a study of OX40 agonist ivuxolimab in advanced cancers. Study-wide findings and caveats: The CD4+ and CD8+ T cells in the blood had expanded clonally by week 6 at 0.1 to 3.0 mg/kg.

Germline assignment: CDR1 SNHLY and CDR2 FYNNEI. CDR3 length: 17 amino acids. V was clipped by 10 bases and J by 0 bases; unmatched bases: 9. The protocol was immunoSEQ multiplex PCR, while the TCRdb copy is restricted to in-frame clones and leaves out a portion. The table records over 95,000 clones, roughly nine tenths of them present only once. The chain couples TRBV2 to TRBJ2-6, with 10 bases identical to TRBD1. Material: CD4+ or CD8+ T cells sorted from blood, obtained in a trial of the OX40 agonist ivuxolimab. The TCR was taken from an adult with an advanced solid tumor such as melanoma, head and neck, liver or kidney cancer. CDR3 DNA: TGTGCCAACAAACCGGGACAGGGGCGCTCTGGGGCCAACGTCCTGACTTTC. Amino acids: CANKPGQGRSGANVLTF.